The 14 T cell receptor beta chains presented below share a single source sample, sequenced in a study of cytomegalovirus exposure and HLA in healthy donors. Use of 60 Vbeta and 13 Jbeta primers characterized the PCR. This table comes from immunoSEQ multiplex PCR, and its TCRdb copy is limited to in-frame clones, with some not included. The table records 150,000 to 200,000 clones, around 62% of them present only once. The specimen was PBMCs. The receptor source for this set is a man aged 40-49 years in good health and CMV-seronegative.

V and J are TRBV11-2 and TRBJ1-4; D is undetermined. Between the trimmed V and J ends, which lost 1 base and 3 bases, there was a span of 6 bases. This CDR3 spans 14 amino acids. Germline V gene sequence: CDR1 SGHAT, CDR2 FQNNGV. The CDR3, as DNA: TGTGCCAGCAGCTTAGTCCGTCCTAATGAAAAACTGTTTTTT. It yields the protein CASSLVRPNEKLFF. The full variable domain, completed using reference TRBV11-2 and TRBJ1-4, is EAGVAQSPRYKIIEKRQSVAFWCNPISGHATLYWYQQILGQGPKLLIQFQNNGVVDDSQLPKDRFSAERLKGVDSTLKIQPAKLEDSAVYLCASSLVRPNEKLFFGSGTQLSVL.

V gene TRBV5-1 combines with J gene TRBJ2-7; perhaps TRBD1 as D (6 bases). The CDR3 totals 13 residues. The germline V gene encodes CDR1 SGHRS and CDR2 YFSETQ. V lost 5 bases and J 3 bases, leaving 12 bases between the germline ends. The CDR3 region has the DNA TGCGCCAGCAGTCAGACAGGAAGCTACGAGCAGTACTTC. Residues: CASSQTGSYEQYF.

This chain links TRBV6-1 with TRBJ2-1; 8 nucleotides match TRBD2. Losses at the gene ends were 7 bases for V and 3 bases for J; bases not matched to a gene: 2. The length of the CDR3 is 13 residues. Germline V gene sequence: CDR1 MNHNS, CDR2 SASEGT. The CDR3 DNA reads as TGTGCCAGCACCGCGGGGGGCTACAATGAGCAGTTCTTC. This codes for CASTAGGYNEQFF.

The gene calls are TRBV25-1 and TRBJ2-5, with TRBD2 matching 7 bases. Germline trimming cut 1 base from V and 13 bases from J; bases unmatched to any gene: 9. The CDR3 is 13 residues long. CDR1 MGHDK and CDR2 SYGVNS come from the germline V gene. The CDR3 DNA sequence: TGTGCCAGCAGTGAATTTACGGGAGGTTACTTGTACTTC. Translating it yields CASSEFTGGYLYF. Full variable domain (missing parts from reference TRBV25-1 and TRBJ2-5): EADIYQTPRYLVIGTGKKITLECSQTMGHDKMYWYQQDPGMELHLIHYSYGVNSTEKGDLSSESTVSRIRTEHFPLTLESARPSHTSQYLCASSEFTGGYLYFGPGTRLLVL.

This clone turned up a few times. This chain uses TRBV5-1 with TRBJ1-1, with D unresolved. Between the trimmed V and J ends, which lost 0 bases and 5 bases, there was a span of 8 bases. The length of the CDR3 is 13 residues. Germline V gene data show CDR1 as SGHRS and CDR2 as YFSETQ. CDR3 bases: TGCGCCAGCAGCTTGGATTCCGGGACTGAAGCTTTCTTT. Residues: CASSLDSGTEAFF.

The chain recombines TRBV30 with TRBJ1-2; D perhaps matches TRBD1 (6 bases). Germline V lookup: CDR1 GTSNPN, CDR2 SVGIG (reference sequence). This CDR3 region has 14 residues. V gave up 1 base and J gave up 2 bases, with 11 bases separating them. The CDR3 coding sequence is TGTGCCTGGAGTGACGGCAGGGGAAACTATGGCTACACCTTC. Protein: CAWSDGRGNYGYTF. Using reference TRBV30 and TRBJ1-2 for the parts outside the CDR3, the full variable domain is SQTIHQWPATLVQPVGSPLSLECTVEGTSNPNLYWYRQAAGRGLQLLFYSVGIGQISSEVPQNLSASRPQDRQFILSSKKLLLSDSGFYLCAWSDGRGNYGYTFGSGTRLTVV.

The CDR3 DNA follows: TGTGCCAGCACAAGGGGCAAGTTCACAGATACGCAGTATTTT. It specifies CASTRGKFTDTQYF. The V gene is TRBV2, the J gene TRBJ2-3; perhaps TRBD1 as D (5 bases). The germline V and J ends were trimmed by 7 bases and 2 bases, with 13 bases remaining between them. The CDR3 sequence is 14 residues long. Germline V gene sequence: CDR1 SNHLY, CDR2 FYNNEI.

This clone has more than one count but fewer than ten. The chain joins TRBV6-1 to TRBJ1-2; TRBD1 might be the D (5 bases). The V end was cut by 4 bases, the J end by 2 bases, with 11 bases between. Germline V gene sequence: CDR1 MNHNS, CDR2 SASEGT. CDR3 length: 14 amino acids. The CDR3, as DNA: TGTGCCAGCAGTGCCGGTTGGGGCAACTATGGCTACACCTTC. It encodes CASSAGWGNYGYTF.

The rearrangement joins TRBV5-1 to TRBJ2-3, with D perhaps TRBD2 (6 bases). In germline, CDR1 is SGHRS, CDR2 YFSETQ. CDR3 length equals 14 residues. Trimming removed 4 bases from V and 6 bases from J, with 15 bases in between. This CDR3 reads CASSPGLQRDTQYF. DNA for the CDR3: TGCGCCAGCAGCCCGGGACTGCAAAGGGATACGCAGTATTTT.

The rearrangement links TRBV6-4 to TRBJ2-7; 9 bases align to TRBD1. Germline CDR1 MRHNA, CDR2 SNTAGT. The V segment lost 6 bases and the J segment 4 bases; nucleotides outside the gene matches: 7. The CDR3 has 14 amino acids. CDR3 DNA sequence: TGTGCCAGCAGCGCCGGGACAGGGCCATACGAGCAGTACTTC. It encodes CASSAGTGPYEQYF.

The CDR3 coding sequence is TGTGCCAGCAGCTTGGGCGGGGGGCTTAACTACGAGCAGTACTTC. Translated, it gives CASSLGGGLNYEQYF. V and J are TRBV11-2 and TRBJ2-7, with 8 positions matching TRBD2. Germline values: CDR1 SGHAT, CDR2 FQNNGV. The V segment lost 3 bases and the J segment 3 bases; nucleotides outside the gene matches: 7. This CDR3 region has 15 residues.

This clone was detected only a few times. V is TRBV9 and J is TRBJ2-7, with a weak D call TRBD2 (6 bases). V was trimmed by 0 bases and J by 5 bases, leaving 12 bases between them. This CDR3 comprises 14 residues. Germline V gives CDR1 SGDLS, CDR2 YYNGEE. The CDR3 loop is CASSVAGAGHEQYF. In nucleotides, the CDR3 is TGTGCCAGCAGCGTAGCGGGAGCTGGCCACGAGCAGTACTTC. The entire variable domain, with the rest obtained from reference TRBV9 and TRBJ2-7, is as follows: DSGVTQTPKHLITATGQRVTLRCSPRSGDLSVYWYQQSLDQGLQFLIQYYNGEERAKGNILERFSAQQFPDLHSELNLSSLELGDSALYFCASSVAGAGHEQYFGPGTRLTVT.

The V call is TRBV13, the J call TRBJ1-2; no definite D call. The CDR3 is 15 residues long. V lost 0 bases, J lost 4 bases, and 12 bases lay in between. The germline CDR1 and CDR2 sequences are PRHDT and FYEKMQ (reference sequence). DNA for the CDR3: TGTGCCAGCAGCTTAGGCGGAGGGATCCCCTATGGCTACACCTTC. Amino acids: CASSLGGGIPYGYTF.

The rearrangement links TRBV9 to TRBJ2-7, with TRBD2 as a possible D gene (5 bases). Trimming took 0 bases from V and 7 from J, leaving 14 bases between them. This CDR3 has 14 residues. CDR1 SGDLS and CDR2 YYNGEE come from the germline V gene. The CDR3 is CASSVGSRTGEQYF. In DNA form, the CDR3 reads TGTGCCAGCAGCGTAGGATCTCGTACGGGGGAGCAGTACTTC.